This T cell receptor (beta chain) appears in the sequencing data of a study of shared clonotypes between healthy human individuals. Whole-study findings and limits: In this cohort, only blood was sampled, and tissue repertoires likely differ. The sharing of roughly 5% of naive CD4 clonotypes was seen across several donors.

A remark on this clone: What it binds is not known.

The donors were adults (healthy and HIV-negative) with no recent acute infections or vaccinations. Germline CDR1 and CDR2: MDHEN and SYDVKM. Deletions cut 6 bases from V and 5 bases from J, with 22 bases between. CDR3 length: 16 amino acids. The assay was immunoSEQ multiplex PCR, and TCRdb's table has in-frame clones only and misses some. The sample yields about 980,000 clones, around 80% seen once. This chain uses TRBV28 with TRBJ2-5, with D perhaps being TRBD1 or TRBD2 (6 bases each). The specimen was memory CD4+ T cells sorted from blood. As for subset: CD45RA-negative fraction. This receptor was identified in a man aged 18 to 29 in good health. CDR3 amino acids: CASSAPRGARRETQYF. CDR3 sequence (DNA): TGTGCCAGCAGCGCCCCGAGGGGGGCCAGAAGGGAGACCCAGTACTTC.